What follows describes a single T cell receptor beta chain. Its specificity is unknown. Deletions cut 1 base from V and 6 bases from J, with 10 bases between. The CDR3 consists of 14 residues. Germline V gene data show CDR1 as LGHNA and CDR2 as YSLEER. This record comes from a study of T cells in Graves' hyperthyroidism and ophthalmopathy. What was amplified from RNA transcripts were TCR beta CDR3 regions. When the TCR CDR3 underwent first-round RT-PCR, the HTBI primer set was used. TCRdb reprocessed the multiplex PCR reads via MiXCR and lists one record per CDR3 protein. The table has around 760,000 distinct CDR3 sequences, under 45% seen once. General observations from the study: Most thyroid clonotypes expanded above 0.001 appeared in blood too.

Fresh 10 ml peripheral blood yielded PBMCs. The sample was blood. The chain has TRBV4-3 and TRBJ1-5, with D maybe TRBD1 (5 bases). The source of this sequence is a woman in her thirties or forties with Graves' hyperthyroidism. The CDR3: CASSQGGAGQPQHF. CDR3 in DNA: TGCGCCAGCAGCCAAGGGGGCGCGGGTCAGCCCCAGCATTTT.